This is a list of T cell receptor beta chains from one sample in a study of neurological immune-mediated disorders. TCRdb itself ran the 5' RACE reads through MiXCR, one entry per CDR3 protein. The sample yields under 100,000 distinct CDR3 sequences, 13% seen once. Sequenced sample: PBMCs. These receptors came from a female donor with HTLV-1-associated myelopathy (HAM/TSP). Both conserved end residues are part of each CDR3. The D gene is left open where the match is weak. Clone size is not always given. Where it is, it says once, few, many or a class for expanded clones.

TRBJ2-7,TRBV7-9,.,12,.,TGTGCCAGCAGCTCGGTCTTGGGGGAGCAGTACTTC,CASSSVLGEQYF
TRBJ2-4,TRBV27,TRBD2,16,.,TGTGCCAGCAGTATAGCGGGGGGGCCTTCTCGAAACATTCAGTACTTC,CASSIAGGPSRNIQYF
TRBJ2-1,TRBV5-1,.,15,many,TGCGCCAGCAGCCCCAGACTAGACTCCTACAATGAGCAGTTCTTC,CASSPRLDSYNEQFF
TRBJ2-1,TRBV27,.,13,many,TGTGCCAGTAAGAACGGGCCCAACAATGAGCAGTTCTTC,CASKNGPNNEQFF
TRBJ2-5,TRBV7-2,.,15,.,TGTGCCATTAGCCTCCGGCACAATCCGGAAGAGACCCAGTACTTC,CAISLRHNPEETQYF
TRBJ2-6,TRBV19,.,15,.,TGTGCCAGTAGTATTATCCCCTCTGGGGCCAACGTCCTGACTTTC,CASSIIPSGANVLTF
TRBJ1-2,TRBV4-1,TRBD1,16,many,TGCGCCAGCAGCCATACCGGGACAGTAGCTAACTATGGCTACACCTTC,CASSHTGTVANYGYTF
TRBJ2-7,TRBV20-1,TRBD1,14,.,TGCAGTGCCGAGGGGGACAGGGTCCCCTACGAGCAGTACTTC,CSAEGDRVPYEQYF
TRBJ1-1,TRBV20-1,.,16,many,TGCAGTGCTACGGACCCAAGGACGGGAGTAAACACTGAAGCTTTCTTT,CSATDPRTGVNTEAFF
TRBJ2-2,TRBV5-6,.,12,many,TGTGCCAGCAGCCAAACTAACGGGGAGCTGTTTTTT,CASSQTNGELFF
TRBJ2-2,TRBV12-3/TRBV12-4,TRBD1,15,many,TGTGCCAGCAGCAACCGGGACAGGGCGGCCGGGGAGCTGTTTTTT,CASSNRDRAAGELFF
TRBJ2-3,TRBV29-1,TRBD2,13,many,TGCAGCGTTGGGAATGGGGGGGCAGATACGCAGTATTTT,CSVGNGGADTQYF
TRBJ2-3,TRBV7-2,TRBD2,15,many,TGTGCCAGCAGCGCTAAGCGGGAAATCACAGATACGCAGTATTTT,CASSAKREITDTQYF
TRBJ2-7,TRBV20-1,.,16,many,TGCAGTGCTAGAGATCTCCGCCCCTTGAGCTCCTACGAGCAGTACTTC,CSARDLRPLSSYEQYF
TRBJ2-2,TRBV7-2,TRBD2,16,many,TGTGCCAGCAGCCTTCCTAGCGGGGGGGCCACCGGGGAGCTGTTTTTT,CASSLPSGGATGELFF